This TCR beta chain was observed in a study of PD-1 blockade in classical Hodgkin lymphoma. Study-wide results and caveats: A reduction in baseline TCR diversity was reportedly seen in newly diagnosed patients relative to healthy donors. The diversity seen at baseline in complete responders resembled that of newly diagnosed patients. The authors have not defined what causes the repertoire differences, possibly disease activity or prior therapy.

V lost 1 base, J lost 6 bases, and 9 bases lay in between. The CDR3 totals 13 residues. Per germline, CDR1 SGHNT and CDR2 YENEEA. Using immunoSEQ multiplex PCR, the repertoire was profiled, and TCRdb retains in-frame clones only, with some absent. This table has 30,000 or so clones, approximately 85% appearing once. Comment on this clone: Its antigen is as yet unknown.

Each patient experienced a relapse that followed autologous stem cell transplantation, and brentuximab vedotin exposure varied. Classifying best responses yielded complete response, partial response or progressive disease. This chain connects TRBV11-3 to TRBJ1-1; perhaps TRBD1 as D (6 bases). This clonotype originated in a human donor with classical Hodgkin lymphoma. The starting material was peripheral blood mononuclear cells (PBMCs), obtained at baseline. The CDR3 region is CASSLGPGAEAFF. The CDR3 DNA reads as TGTGCCAGCAGCTTAGGTCCAGGGGCTGAAGCTTTCTTT.